A selection of T cell receptor beta chains follows, all from one sample in a study of early T cells in non-severe SARS-CoV-2 infection. TCRdb reprocessed the 5' RACE reads with MiXCR, giving one entry per CDR3 protein. The data show under 40,000 distinct CDR3 sequences, over 5% seen once. Specimen: whole blood. The receptors here all came from an adult who was a healthcare worker with PCR-confirmed SARS-CoV-2 infection or an uninfected control (not recorded which). CDR3s include the opening cysteine and the closing phenylalanine or tryptophan. D genes are given only for firm matches. The size entry is marked missing in some rows and otherwise reads once, few, many or a size class.

j_call,v_call,d_call,clone_size,cdr3_aa,cdr3_nt
TRBJ2-2,TRBV11-2,NA,NA,CASSPIPPALFF,TGTGCCAGCAGCCCGATCCCCCCAGCCCTGTTTTTT
TRBJ2-3,TRBV7-6,NA,many,CASSLGSAPDTQYF,TGTGCCAGCAGCTTAGGTAGCGCCCCAGATACGCAGTATTTT
TRBJ1-2,TRBV3-1,NA,medium-sized,CASSQDQRATGYTF,TGTGCCAGCAGCCAAGATCAGAGAGCTACCGGCTACACCTTC
TRBJ1-3,TRBV7-8,NA,many,CASSLGWAGNTIYF,TGTGCCAGCAGCTTGGGGTGGGCTGGAAACACCATATATTTT
TRBJ2-7,TRBV5-6,TRBD1,few,CASRAGTGSEQYF,TGTGCCAGCAGGGCCGGGACAGGCTCCGAGCAGTACTTC
TRBJ2-5,TRBV11-2,TRBD2,few,CASRDTSGRVEETQYF,TGTGCCAGCAGGGACACTAGCGGGAGGGTGGAAGAGACCCAGTACTTC
TRBJ1-2,TRBV5-1,NA,many,CASTPSPGNYGYTF,TGCGCCAGCACCCCAAGTCCTGGGAACTATGGCTACACCTTC
TRBJ1-2,TRBV30,TRBD1,few,CAWDPGRGRDGYTF,TGTGCCTGGGACCCCGGGAGGGGGCGCGATGGCTACACCTTC
TRBJ2-3,TRBV7-9,TRBD2,few,CAIEGEAGATTDTQYF,TGTGCCATAGAGGGGGAAGCGGGGGCAACCACAGATACGCAGTATTTT
TRBJ2-7,TRBV12-2,NA,few,CASRRVVTDYEQYF,TGTGCAAGTCGCCGTGTAGTGACAGACTACGAGCAGTACTTC
TRBJ2-3,TRBV12-3/TRBV12-4,TRBD2,few,CASSSTSGSSDTQYF,TGTGCCAGCAGCTCCACTAGCGGGAGTTCAGATACGCAGTATTTT
TRBJ1-2,TRBV28,NA,many,CASSLSTNYGYTF,TGTGCCAGCAGTTTGAGCACTAACTATGGCTACACCTTC
TRBJ1-2,TRBV28,NA,many,CASSLRGYGYTF,TGTGCCAGCAGTTTGAGGGGGTATGGCTACACCTTC
TRBJ2-1,TRBV11-2,TRBD2,many,CASSLAGTSGSHNEQFF,TGTGCCAGCAGCTTGGCGGGGACTAGCGGGAGCCACAATGAGCAGTTCTTC
TRBJ2-5,TRBV3-1,TRBD2,many,CASSLAGAPGETQYF,TGTGCCAGCAGCCTAGCGGGAGCCCCGGGGGAGACCCAGTACTTC
TRBJ2-2,TRBV27,TRBD2,many,CASSFVTSGRAYTGELFF,TGTGCCAGCAGTTTTGTAACTAGCGGGAGGGCGTACACCGGGGAGCTGTTTTTT
TRBJ2-3,TRBV5-1,NA,many,CASSSRASPGTDTQYF,TGCGCCAGCAGCTCCCGGGCATCCCCTGGCACAGATACGCAGTATTTT
TRBJ2-3,TRBV20-1,NA,many,CSAKTRGGTDTQYF,TGCAGTGCGAAGACCAGGGGGGGCACAGATACGCAGTATTTT